Here is one T cell receptor (beta chain) with its context. Per the germline V gene, CDR1 is LNHNV and CDR2 is YYDKDF (reference sequence). Trimming left V 0 bases short and J 9 bases short, with 8 bases between. The CDR3 has 12 residues. The entry originates in a study of T cell changes during pregnancy in multiple sclerosis. Assay used: immunoSEQ multiplex PCR; TCRdb lists only in-frame clones, some missing. The sample holds under 60,000 clones, roughly 90% seen once. This receptor was taken from a female donor with multiple sclerosis, enrolled in a pregnancy study. The chain combines TRBV15 with TRBJ1-1; D unclear. The source was CD4+ T cells from peripheral blood mononuclear cells, collected after pregnancy. CDR3 sequence: CATSRDRGKAFF. CDR3 DNA sequence: TGTGCCACCAGCAGAGATCGAGGGAAAGCTTTCTTT.